The 8 T cell receptor beta chains reported below all come from one sample, sequenced in a study of CD8+CD57+ T cells in acquired aplastic anemia. Profiling that covered TCR beta VDJ and CDR3 relied on genomic DNA as its template. TCRdb analysed the reads with MiXCR anew, one entry per CDR3 protein. The sample shows 15,000 to 20,000 distinct CDR3 sequences, under 40% of them seen only once. Their recognized antigens are unknown. Study results and limitations: CD8+CD57+ cells from patients were less diverse than total CD4+ and CD8+ pools.

Patients picked for sequencing had shown CD8+CD57+ cell expansion detected by flow cytometry. Sequenced sample: CD8+CD57+ T cells sorted from PBMCs. Subset defined: bead-enriched CD8+CD57+ effector memory T cells from SAA patients. Receptors were obtained from a human donor with aplastic anemia.

The sample holds a few counts of this clonotype. This chain links TRBV5-4 with TRBJ2-7, with a weak D call TRBD1 (5 bases). V shed 4 bases and J shed 5 bases, with 16 bases lying between them. The CDR3 consists of 14 residues. CDR1 is SGHNT, CDR2 YYREEE, per germline (reference sequence). This CDR3 is CASSLDQGSDEQYF. The CDR3 bases are TGTGCCAGCAGCCTGGACCAGGGCTCGGACGAGCAGTACTTC.

CDR3 protein: CASSHQSGPSEAFF. CDR3 bases: TGTGCCAGCAGCCACCAGTCGGGACCCAGCGAAGCTTTCTTT. The chain recombines TRBV7-6 with TRBJ1-1; tentative D call: TRBD1 (5 bases). Germline CDR1 SGHVS, CDR2 FNYEAQ. The CDR3 consists of 14 residues. The ends were cut back, 5 bases at V and 8 bases at J, with 18 bases in the middle.

CDR3 nucleotides: TGCAGCGTTGAAGAGGACAGGGGATATGGCTACACCTTC. It translates to CSVEEDRGYGYTF. The gene calls are TRBV29-1 and TRBJ1-2; 9 nucleotides align to TRBD1. CDR3 size: 13 residues. V lost 0 bases, J lost 5 bases, and 1 base stayed unmatched. The germline V gene encodes CDR1 SQVTM and CDR2 ANQGSEA.

The gene calls are TRBV5-5 and TRBJ2-7, with 9 bases aligning to TRBD1. The CDR3 is 16 amino acids. V lost 1 base and J lost 0; bases outside the gene matches: 5. Per germline, CDR1 SGHKS and CDR2 YYEKEE (reference sequence). CDR3 sequence: CASSLRDREPSYEQYF. The CDR3 DNA follows: TGTGCCAGCAGCTTGAGGGACAGGGAACCCTCCTACGAGCAGTACTTC.

This clonotype is large. This rearrangement joins TRBV15 to TRBJ2-4, with TRBD1 matching 10 bases. Per germline, CDR1 LNHNV and CDR2 YYDKDF (reference sequence). V shed 3 bases, J shed 9 bases, and the junction held 5 bases outside the gene matches. The CDR3 runs to 14 residues. CDR3: CATSSDRGPSIQYF. In nucleotides, the CDR3 is TGTGCCACCAGCAGCGACAGGGGGCCTAGCATTCAGTACTTC. Variable domain in full (rest from reference TRBV15 and TRBJ2-4): DAMVIQNPRYQVTQFGKPVTLSCSQTLNHNVMYWYQQKSSQAPKLLFHYYDKDFNNEADTPDNFQSRRPNTSFCFLDIRSPGLGDTAMYLCATSSDRGPSIQYFGAGTRLSVL.

This clonotype came up many times. V is TRBV4-1 and J is TRBJ2-7; 7 nucleotides align to TRBD1. Germline V gene lookup returns CDR1 MGHRA and CDR2 YSYEKL. This CDR3 has 16 amino acids. V lost 2 bases to trimming and J lost 0 bases; unmatched junction nucleotides: 7. CDR3 coding DNA: TGCGCCAGCAGCCAAATTGCAGGGGGAAGCTCCTACGAGCAGTACTTC. Amino acids: CASSQIAGGSSYEQYF.

The J gene is TRBJ2-1, the V gene TRBV15; no reliable D call. V was shortened by 3 bases and J by 10 bases, with 16 bases between the two germline ends. The V gene's germline CDR1 is LNHNV and CDR2 YYDKDF (reference sequence). This CDR3 spans 14 amino acids. The CDR3 reads CATSSFDYSYEQFF. As DNA, the CDR3 is TGTGCCACCAGCAGCTTCGATTACTCCTACGAGCAGTTCTTC.

This clonotype was recorded a few times. The V and J genes are TRBV11-1 and TRBJ2-2; D may be TRBD1 (6 bases). This CDR3 contains 16 residues. The V end was cut by 5 bases, the J end by 2 bases, with 15 bases between. Per germline, CDR1 SGHAT and CDR2 FQDESV (reference sequence). The CDR3 protein is CASSAPAGANTGELFF. CDR3 in DNA: TGTGCCAGCAGCGCCCCCGCAGGGGCTAACACCGGGGAGCTGTTTTTT.